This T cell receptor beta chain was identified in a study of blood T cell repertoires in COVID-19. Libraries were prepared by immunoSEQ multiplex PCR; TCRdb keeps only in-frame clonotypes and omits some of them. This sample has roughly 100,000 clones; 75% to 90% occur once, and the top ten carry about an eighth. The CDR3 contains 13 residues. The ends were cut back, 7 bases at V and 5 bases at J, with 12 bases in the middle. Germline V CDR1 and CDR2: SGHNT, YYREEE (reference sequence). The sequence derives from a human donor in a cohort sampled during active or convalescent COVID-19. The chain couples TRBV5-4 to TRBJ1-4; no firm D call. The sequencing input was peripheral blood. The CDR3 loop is CASAGGVNEKLFF. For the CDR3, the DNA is TGTGCCAGCGCCGGCGGGGTAAATGAAAAACTGTTTTTT.